These 29 T cell receptor beta chains were all obtained from the same sample, sequenced in a study of long-term antiretroviral therapy in people with HIV. Run at survey level, the immunoSEQ assay was version v3.0. Generated by immunoSEQ multiplex PCR, the TCRdb table keeps only in-frame clones and is missing some. The table includes approximately 15,000 clones, around 80% detected once. The starting material was unsorted PBMCs, obtained 0.1 years after starting antiretroviral therapy. The receptors originated from a man younger than 35 with HIV.

The sample holds one count of this clone. This rearrangement joins TRBV7-9 to TRBJ2-5, with 8 bases lining up with TRBD1. Trimming took 2 bases from V and 2 from J; bases not matched to a gene: 10. This CDR3 is 17 amino acids long. CDR1 is SEHNR, CDR2 FQNEAQ, per germline (reference sequence). The CDR3 nucleotides are TGTGCCAGCAGCTTATTCCCCCAGGGGGCTCGACAAGAGACCCAGTACTTC. Amino acids: CASSLFPQGARQETQYF.

V is TRBV7-2 and J is TRBJ2-3, with TRBD2 identical over 14 bases. J gave up 4 bases and V 5 bases, and 8 bases lay outside the gene matches. This CDR3 has 17 amino acids. CDR1 and CDR2 from the germline V gene are SGHTA and FQGNSA. This CDR3 reads CASSPGLAGASPDTQYF. In DNA form, the CDR3 reads TGTGCCAGCAGCCCGGGACTAGCGGGGGCGAGCCCAGATACGCAGTATTTT.

The chain uses TRBV7-6 and TRBJ1-4, with TRBD1 as a possible D gene (6 bases). Trimming took off 4 bases at V and 8 bases at J, with 11 bases between the two ends. There are 13 residues in the CDR3. In germline, CDR1 is SGHVS, CDR2 FNYEAQ. The CDR3 DNA is TGTGCCAGCAGCTGGGACATTGGGGAAAAACTGTTTTTT. Translating it yields CASSWDIGEKLFF.

This clone was seen a few times. The V and J genes are TRBV6-5 and TRBJ2-2; D is undetermined. The V gene's germline CDR1 is MNHEY and CDR2 SVGAGI. V was cut by 11 bases and J by 8 bases, with 12 bases left in between. The CDR3 sequence is 11 residues long. The CDR3 loop reads CAAGSPGELFF. CDR3 coding DNA: TGTGCCGCCGGAAGCCCTGGGGAGCTGTTTTTT.

The V and J genes are TRBV4-1 and TRBJ2-7, with D perhaps TRBD2 (6 bases). The CDR3 consists of 15 residues. Per germline, CDR1 MGHRA and CDR2 YSYEKL. V gave up 2 bases and J gave up 1 base, with 12 bases separating them. The CDR3 sequence is CASSQQTGGSYEQYF. The CDR3 DNA is TGCGCCAGCAGCCAACAAACCGGGGGTTCCTACGAGCAGTACTTC.

The chain employs TRBV25-1 and TRBJ1-2; D not resolved. V lost 2 bases and J 8 bases, leaving 12 bases between the germline ends. Germline CDR1 reads MGHDK; CDR2 reads SYGVNS. This CDR3 spans 13 amino acids. CDR3 nucleotides: TGTGCCAGCAGTGAAGGAGGTTTTGGGGGCTACACCTTC. Protein sequence: CASSEGGFGGYTF.

The chain is built from TRBV11-1 and TRBJ1-6, with 7 bases aligning to TRBD1. The ends lost 4 bases at V and 6 bases at J; junction bases unmatched: 9. CDR1 and CDR2 from the germline V gene are SGHAT and FQDESV (reference sequence). This CDR3 has 16 residues. Here the CDR3 DNA reads TGTGCCAGCAGCTCCACCCTACAGGGGAGTAATTCACCCCTCCACTTT. It encodes CASSSTLQGSNSPLHF.

The rearrangement uses TRBV15 and TRBJ2-7, with TRBD1 matching over 10 bases. V was clipped by 3 bases and J by 0 bases; unmatched bases: 5. Per the germline V gene, CDR1 is LNHNV and CDR2 is YYDKDF (reference sequence). The CDR3 length is 16 residues. CDR3 coding DNA: TGTGCCACCAGCAGGTACCGGGACAGGGGCTCCTACGAGCAGTACTTC. This translates into CATSRYRDRGSYEQYF.

The V call is TRBV7-2, the J call TRBJ2-1; 9 positions match TRBD2. This CDR3 has 16 amino acids. Unmatched junction bases numbered 13, after V lost 5 bases and J lost 8 bases. Germline V lookup: CDR1 SGHTA, CDR2 FQGNSA. The CDR3 DNA sequence: TGTGCCAGCAGCCACCGGTGGGGACTAGCATCACATGAGCAGTTCTTC. This codes for CASSHRWGLASHEQFF.

The rearrangement uses TRBV28 and TRBJ1-5; D not certain. The CDR3 is made up of 12 amino acids. The V gene lost 5 bases and the J gene lost 7 bases, with 9 bases spanning the gap. The germline V gene encodes CDR1 MDHEN and CDR2 SYDVKM. The CDR3: CASSPYPQPQHF. The CDR3 nucleotides are TGTGCCAGCAGTCCTTATCCCCAGCCCCAGCATTTT.

This chain joins TRBV5-6 and TRBJ2-7, with D unclear. The germline V and J ends were trimmed by 1 base and 3 bases, with 14 bases remaining between them. Germline values: CDR1 SGHDT, CDR2 YYEEEE. The CDR3 has 15 residues. CDR3 region: CASSLTDIQFYEQYF. The CDR3 DNA reads TGTGCCAGCAGCTTGACCGACATACAATTCTACGAGCAGTACTTC. Full variable domain (missing parts from reference TRBV5-6 and TRBJ2-7): DAGVTQSPTHLIKTRGQQVTLRCSPKSGHDTVSWYQQALGQGPQFIFQYYEEEERQRGNFPDRFSGHQFPNYSSELNVNALLLGDSALYLCASSLTDIQFYEQYFGPGTRLTVT.

The CDR3 bases are TGCGCCAGCAGCTTGGAATTAAACAATGAGCAGTTCTTC. This gives the protein CASSLELNNEQFF. V and J are TRBV5-1 and TRBJ2-1, with unresolved D. CDR3 length: 13 amino acids. Germline V gives CDR1 SGHRS, CDR2 YFSETQ. Trimming cost V 0 bases and J 5 bases, with 6 bases left between them.

The V and J genes are TRBV5-1 and TRBJ1-5; possible D gene TRBD1, 5 bases. This CDR3 region has 13 residues. Looked up from germline, CDR1 is SGHRS and CDR2 is YFSETQ. With 0 bases removed from V and 6 bases from J, the gap between germline ends came to 7 bases. Here the CDR3 DNA reads TGCGCCAGCAGCTTGGATCAGGGTCAGCCCCAGCATTTT. Residues: CASSLDQGQPQHF.

The chain links TRBV19 to TRBJ1-2, with TRBD1 identical over 8 bases. The trim removed 1 base at V and 14 bases at J, leaving 6 bases unmatched. There are 12 residues in the CDR3. Germline CDR1 and CDR2: LNHDA and SQIVND (reference sequence). The CDR3 loop is CASSIATGAQTF. Written as DNA, the CDR3 is TGTGCCAGTAGTATAGCGACAGGGGCTCAGACCTTC.

This clone appeared once. The J gene is TRBJ2-2, the V gene TRBV5-5, with 9 nucleotides matching TRBD1. V lost 2 bases to trimming and J lost 4 bases; unmatched junction nucleotides: 6. This CDR3 comprises 16 residues. Germline V gene lookup returns CDR1 SGHKS and CDR2 YYEKEE (reference sequence). The CDR3 reads CASSFGRDRVTGELFF. DNA of the CDR3: TGTGCCAGCAGCTTTGGGCGGGACAGGGTCACCGGGGAGCTGTTTTTT. Together with reference TRBV5-5 and TRBJ2-2, the CDR3 gives the full variable domain: DAGVTQSPTHLIKTRGQQVTLRCSPISGHKSVSWYQQVLGQGPQFIFQYYEKEERGRGNFPDRFSARQFPNYSSELNVNALLLGDSALYLCASSFGRDRVTGELFFGEGSRLTVL.

This sequence joins TRBV5-1 and TRBJ1-1; D not resolved. Germline V gene lookup returns CDR1 SGHRS and CDR2 YFSETQ. The ends were cut back, 0 bases at V and 5 bases at J, with 14 bases in the middle. CDR3 length equals 15 residues. The CDR3 sequence is CASSLAEGIRTEAFF. For the CDR3, the DNA is TGCGCCAGCAGCTTGGCGGAAGGGATCAGGACTGAAGCTTTCTTT.

Regarding this clone: This sample includes further DNA sequences coding for the same CDR3. V gene TRBV11-2 combines with J gene TRBJ2-7; D is undetermined. Trimming pared 0 bases from V and 3 bases from J, leaving 3 bases between. The CDR3 is 12 residues long. Germline-derived CDR1 and CDR2 are SGHAT and FQNNGV. In DNA form, the CDR3 reads TGTGCCAGCAGCTTAGACAGCTACGAGCAGTACTTC. This sequence encodes CASSLDSYEQYF.

V and J are TRBV30 and TRBJ2-2; D is undetermined. The CDR3 extends over 14 amino acids. Germline assignment: CDR1 GTSNPN and CDR2 SVGIG (reference sequence). V lost 3 bases and J 0 bases, leaving 8 bases between the germline ends. As DNA, the CDR3 is TGTGCCTGGAGGCAGGCAGCGAACACCGGGGAGCTGTTTTTT. This sequence encodes CAWRQAANTGELFF.

Here the CDR3 reads CASSFRTEAFF. The CDR3 bases are TGTGCCAGCAGCTTTCGTACTGAAGCTTTCTTT. The rearrangement links TRBV5-6 to TRBJ1-1; D remains unclear. The CDR3 loop spans 11 amino acids. Germline loops: CDR1 SGHDT, CDR2 YYEEEE. V lost 2 bases, J lost 5 bases, and 4 bases lay in between.

The rearrangement uses TRBV25-1 and TRBJ2-7; D not resolved. Germline CDR1 and CDR2: MGHDK and SYGVNS. The CDR3 loop spans 14 amino acids. V lost 6 bases, J lost 2 bases, and 14 bases lay in between. Written as DNA, the CDR3 is TGTGCCAGCAGACCCGAGGACGGAACCTACGAGCAGTACTTC. It encodes CASRPEDGTYEQYF.

The J gene is TRBJ1-1, the V gene TRBV13, with 9 bases aligning to TRBD1. The junction had 16 bases not matched to a gene; V was cut back by 4 bases and J by 1 base. Germline V lookup: CDR1 PRHDT, CDR2 FYEKMQ (reference sequence). The CDR3 consists of 19 residues. DNA of the CDR3: TGTGCCAGCAGCTCATTAAACGCCTTAACAGGGGGCTCGAACACTGAAGCTTTCTTT. This codes for CASSSLNALTGGSNTEAFF.

This clone was seen just once. The chain employs TRBV29-1 and TRBJ2-6, with no clear D. In germline, CDR1 is SQVTM, CDR2 ANQGSEA. V dropped 7 bases and J dropped 1 base, with 11 bases sitting between them. The CDR3 spans 14 residues. CDR3 residues: CSGRPTSGANVLTF. The CDR3 DNA sequence: TGCAGCGGACGACCGACATCTGGGGCCAACGTCCTGACTTTC.

The chain has TRBV11-2 and TRBJ2-7, with D maybe TRBD1 (5 bases). Between the trimmed V and J ends, which lost 4 bases and 4 bases, there was a span of 8 bases. The CDR3 has 12 residues. Germline lookup yields CDR1 SGHAT and CDR2 FQNNGV. The CDR3, as DNA: TGTGCCAGCAGCTCCCAGGGTTACGAGCAGTACTTC. Translating gives CASSSQGYEQYF.

The V and J genes are TRBV5-1 and TRBJ1-5; TRBD1 matches at 7 bases. Germline V gene data show CDR1 as SGHRS and CDR2 as YFSETQ. The CDR3 covers 16 residues. Trimming took 1 base from V and 11 from J; bases not matched to a gene: 15. This CDR3 reads CASSLSGDSRTSAQHF. The CDR3 region has the DNA TGCGCCAGCAGCTTGTCAGGGGACAGTCGAACATCAGCCCAGCATTTT.

V usage is TRBV27 and J usage is TRBJ2-1; D possibly corresponds to TRBD2 (7 bases). V was shortened by 7 bases and J by 4 bases, with 23 bases between the two germline ends. Germline CDR1 MNHEY, CDR2 SMNVEV (reference sequence). The CDR3 loop spans 17 amino acids. The CDR3 loop is CASMRGGPLAGYNEQFF. DNA for the CDR3: TGTGCCAGCATGAGGGGGGGGCCCTTAGCTGGGTACAATGAGCAGTTCTTC.

The CDR3 nucleotides read TGTGCCAGCAGCTCGCTCCGGGACGGTACCAATCAGCCCCAGCATTTT. It is translated as CASSSLRDGTNQPQHF. The J gene is TRBJ1-5, the V gene TRBV5-8; TRBD1 might be the D (5 bases). CDR3 size: 16 residues. CDR1 is SGHTS and CDR2 is YDEGEE in the germline V gene. V was clipped by 3 bases and J by 3 bases, with 16 bases between them.

V and J are TRBV4-1 and TRBJ1-1; D may be TRBD1 (6 bases). CDR3 length: 14 amino acids. With 0 bases removed from V and 10 bases from J, the gap between germline ends came to 15 bases. The germline V gene has CDR1 MGHRA and CDR2 YSYEKL. CDR3 loop: CASSQDPLTGRAFF. The DNA for the CDR3 is TGCGCCAGCAGCCAAGATCCCCTTACAGGGAGAGCTTTCTTT.

This clone was found once. The chain recombines TRBV6-6 with TRBJ1-2, with unresolved D. Germline lookup yields CDR1 MNHNY and CDR2 SVGAGI (reference sequence). V was pared by 5 bases and J by 5 bases, with 18 bases between. This CDR3 has 15 amino acids. CDR3 DNA sequence: TGTGCCAGCAGTCCGACGGTACGCGGGCCATATGGCTACACCTTC. Translating gives CASSPTVRGPYGYTF.

The V call is TRBV27, the J call TRBJ2-1; possible D gene TRBD1, 5 bases. The CDR3 runs to 13 residues. CDR1 and CDR2 from the germline V gene are MNHEY and SMNVEV (reference sequence). V was clipped by 1 base and J by 5 bases, with 6 bases between them. This CDR3 is CASSLYRNNEQFF. In DNA, the CDR3 is TGTGCCAGCAGTTTATACAGGAACAATGAGCAGTTCTTC.